The 20 T cell receptor beta chains presented below share a single source sample, sequenced in a study of T cell responses to AZD1222 COVID-19 vaccine. Sequenced by immunoSEQ multiplex PCR; TCRdb stores in-frame clones only, minus some. The sample yields 140,000 to 150,000 clones, more than 85% seen once. This specimen consisted of peripheral blood, obtained on day 0 of AZD1222 vaccination. The receptors originated from an adult in good health.

The rearrangement joins TRBV5-1 to TRBJ1-1, with D unresolved. The CDR3 has 16 residues. From germline, CDR1 is SGHRS and CDR2 YFSETQ. The germline V and J ends were trimmed by 0 bases and 0 bases, with 12 bases remaining between them. CDR3 sequence: CASSLGGIDMNTEAFF. CDR3 sequence (DNA): TGCGCCAGCAGCTTGGGAGGGATCGACATGAACACTGAAGCTTTCTTT.

The rearrangement links TRBV4-1 to TRBJ1-2; D possibly corresponds to TRBD1 (5 bases). V lost 0 bases and J lost 4, with 15 bases in between. CDR1 MGHRA and CDR2 YSYEKL come from the germline V gene. The CDR3 is 16 residues long. The CDR3 DNA is TGCGCCAGCAGCCAAGATGTTCCAGGGCGGATCTATGGCTACACCTTC. Encoded protein: CASSQDVPGRIYGYTF.

The chain employs TRBV6-1 and TRBJ2-7; D may match TRBD1 or TRBD2 (6 bases each). V was shortened by 4 bases and J by 0 bases, with 16 bases between the two germline ends. Germline loops: CDR1 MNHNS, CDR2 SASEGT. CDR3 size: 16 residues. CDR3 sequence reads: CASSGLGTTRSYEQYF. The CDR3 DNA follows: TGTGCCAGCAGTGGACTAGGGACAACCCGCTCCTACGAGCAGTACTTC.

V usage is TRBV6-5 and J usage is TRBJ1-2; a possible D gene is TRBD1 (6 bases). Between the trimmed V and J ends, which lost 1 base and 8 bases, there was a span of 17 bases. The CDR3 consists of 15 residues. Looked up from germline, CDR1 is MNHEY and CDR2 is SVGAGI. The CDR3 bases are TGTGCCAGCAGTTACTACCGGGACACCCTCGGGGGCTACACCTTC. Its protein is CASSYYRDTLGGYTF.

CDR3 nucleotides: TGTGCCAGCAGTTACGATATGCGGACAGGGCCCTACGAGCAGTACTTC. Translating it yields CASSYDMRTGPYEQYF. The chain couples TRBV6-5 to TRBJ2-7, with 8 bases fitting TRBD1. This CDR3 contains 16 residues. In germline, CDR1 is MNHEY, CDR2 SVGAGI. V lost 2 bases, J lost 2 bases, and 8 bases stayed unmatched.

CDR3 in amino acids: CASSLDRGGEKLFF. For the CDR3, the DNA is TGTGCCAGCAGCCTTGACAGGGGTGGTGAAAAACTGTTTTTT. The chain joins TRBV7-9 to TRBJ1-4, with 8 bases that match TRBD1. The V segment lost 5 bases and the J segment 7 bases; nucleotides outside the gene matches: 6. This CDR3 comprises 14 residues. The germline V gene encodes CDR1 SEHNR and CDR2 FQNEAQ (reference sequence). Complete variable domain (other parts from reference TRBV7-9 and TRBJ1-4): DTGVSQNPRHKITKRGQNVTFRCDPISEHNRLYWYRQTLGQGPEFLTYFQNEAQLEKSRLLSDRFSAERPKGSFSTLEIQRTEQGDSAMYLCASSLDRGGEKLFFGSGTQLSVL.

V gene TRBV9 combines with J gene TRBJ2-1; D remains ambiguous. V dropped 3 bases and J dropped 6 bases, with 10 bases sitting between them. The CDR3 contains 13 residues. Per germline, CDR1 SGDLS and CDR2 YYNGEE. Here the CDR3 reads CASSAMGRNEQFF. CDR3 nucleotides: TGTGCCAGCAGCGCGATGGGTCGCAATGAGCAGTTCTTC. Full variable domain (missing parts from reference TRBV9 and TRBJ2-1): DSGVTQTPKHLITATGQRVTLRCSPRSGDLSVYWYQQSLDQGLQFLIQYYNGEERAKGNILERFSAQQFPDLHSELNLSSLELGDSALYFCASSAMGRNEQFFGPGTRLTVL.

The chain is built from TRBV28 and TRBJ1-4, with 10 nucleotides matching TRBD1. This CDR3 is 17 amino acids long. Germline V gene lookup returns CDR1 MDHEN and CDR2 SYDVKM. V shed 6 bases and J 2 bases; nucleotides not matched to a gene: 9. CDR3 in DNA: TGTGCCAGCAGGACGACAGGGGGCAAGTTGACTAATGAAAAACTGTTTTTT. This translates into CASRTTGGKLTNEKLFF.

The rearrangement joins TRBV2 to TRBJ1-5; possible D gene TRBD1, 5 bases. The CDR3 contains 13 residues. Trimming left V 6 bases short and J 6 bases short, with 12 bases between. Germline V gene sequence: CDR1 SNHLY, CDR2 FYNNEI. CDR3 sequence (DNA): TGTGCCAGCAGAGGGGAAGAAGGTCAGCCCCAGCATTTT. This translates into CASRGEEGQPQHF.

The rearrangement links TRBV9 to TRBJ1-6, with D maybe TRBD1 (6 bases). Per germline, CDR1 SGDLS and CDR2 YYNGEE. This CDR3 region has 16 residues. The germline V and J ends were trimmed by 1 base and 10 bases, with 18 bases remaining between them. The CDR3 sequence: CASSVRGDRSGSPLHF. DNA for the CDR3: TGTGCCAGCAGCGTAAGGGGTGACAGGTCTGGCTCACCCCTCCACTTT.

V usage is TRBV7-6 and J usage is TRBJ2-5; 7 bases are a match to TRBD1. The CDR3 runs 16 residues. V dropped 7 bases and J dropped 5; count of bases not matched to a gene: 16. CDR1 and CDR2 (germline): SGHVS, FNYEAQ. The CDR3 nucleotides are TGTGCCAGCAACCCTTTTGGGACAGTGGACCCGGAGACCCAGTACTTC. Translation gives CASNPFGTVDPETQYF.

The chain uses TRBV9 and TRBJ2-3; D unresolved. Trimming took 3 bases from V and 4 from J, leaving 9 bases between them. The CDR3 is 13 amino acids. CDR1 is SGDLS, CDR2 YYNGEE, per germline. As DNA, the CDR3 is TGTGCCAGCAGCGCCGGAGCCGCAGATACGCAGTATTTT. This encodes CASSAGAADTQYF.

This clone was seen once. The chain employs TRBV19 and TRBJ2-7; 7 nucleotides match TRBD2. Germline-derived CDR1 and CDR2 are LNHDA and SQIVND (reference sequence). V shed 4 bases, J shed 6 bases, and the junction held 12 bases outside the gene matches. This CDR3 is 15 amino acids long. The CDR3 DNA is TGTGCCAGTAGTACCTCTAGCGGTTCTACTTTCGAGCAGTACTTC. Its translation: CASSTSSGSTFEQYF.

This chain connects TRBV11-2 to TRBJ2-7; 7 bases fit TRBD2. The germline V gene has CDR1 SGHAT and CDR2 FQNNGV. J gave up 3 bases and V 2 bases, and 4 bases lay outside the gene matches. The CDR3 length is 14 residues. The CDR3 DNA is TGTGCCAGCAGCTTACCCCGGGACTACTACGAGCAGTACTTC. Translating it yields CASSLPRDYYEQYF.

This chain links TRBV12-3 or TRBV12-4 with TRBJ1-5; perhaps TRBD1 as D (6 bases). The CDR3 has 11 residues. V lost 5 bases and J 9 bases, leaving 8 bases between the germline ends. The CDR3 region has the DNA TGTGCCAGCAGTCGAGGGGGGCCCCAGCATTTT. It translates to CASSRGGPQHF.

This clone was observed a single time. The rearrangement links TRBV2 to TRBJ2-3, with no clear D. Trimming shortened V by 1 base and J by 2 bases, and 13 bases separated the two germline ends. The CDR3 runs 16 residues. CDR1 is SNHLY, CDR2 FYNNEI, per germline. CDR3 sequence: CASSEGRAAITDTQYF. In DNA, the CDR3 is TGTGCCAGCAGTGAAGGAAGGGCTGCGATCACAGATACGCAGTATTTT.

The V call is TRBV19, the J call TRBJ1-2; 10 bases line up with TRBD1. The CDR3 runs 16 residues. The V gene's germline CDR1 is LNHDA and CDR2 SQIVND (reference sequence). Trimming took 7 bases from V and 4 from J; bases not matched to a gene: 12. The CDR3 here is CASTMRPGQGRYGYTF. Written as DNA, the CDR3 is TGTGCCAGTACCATGAGACCGGGACAGGGGCGCTATGGCTACACCTTC.

The chain couples TRBV20-1 to TRBJ1-2; D not certain. The CDR3 sequence is 12 residues long. Germline V gene sequence: CDR1 DFQATT, CDR2 SNEGSKA (reference sequence). V shed 3 bases and J shed 4 bases, with 9 bases lying between them. The CDR3 loop reads CSASLGVYGYTF. Written as DNA, the CDR3 is TGCAGTGCTAGTCTGGGAGTCTATGGCTACACCTTC.

J is TRBJ1-4 and V is TRBV7-6; D call uncertain. Germline CDR1 reads SGHVS; CDR2 reads FNYEAQ. The CDR3 has 13 amino acids. V gave up 2 bases and J gave up 8 bases, with 9 bases separating them. CDR3 sequence: CASSLYLREKLFF. In DNA form, the CDR3 reads TGTGCCAGCAGCTTATACTTGCGGGAAAAACTGTTTTTT.

This clone has a single count. CDR3 residues: CATSDLMRDRVSSYNSPLHF. For the CDR3, the DNA is TGTGCCACCAGTGATTTGATGCGGGACAGGGTTAGCTCCTATAATTCACCCCTCCACTTT. This chain connects TRBV24-1 to TRBJ1-6; 9 bases match TRBD1. The J segment lost 0 bases and the V segment lost 0 bases, leaving 8 bases of the junction unmatched. This CDR3 region has 20 residues. Per the germline V gene, CDR1 is KGHDR and CDR2 is SFDVKD.